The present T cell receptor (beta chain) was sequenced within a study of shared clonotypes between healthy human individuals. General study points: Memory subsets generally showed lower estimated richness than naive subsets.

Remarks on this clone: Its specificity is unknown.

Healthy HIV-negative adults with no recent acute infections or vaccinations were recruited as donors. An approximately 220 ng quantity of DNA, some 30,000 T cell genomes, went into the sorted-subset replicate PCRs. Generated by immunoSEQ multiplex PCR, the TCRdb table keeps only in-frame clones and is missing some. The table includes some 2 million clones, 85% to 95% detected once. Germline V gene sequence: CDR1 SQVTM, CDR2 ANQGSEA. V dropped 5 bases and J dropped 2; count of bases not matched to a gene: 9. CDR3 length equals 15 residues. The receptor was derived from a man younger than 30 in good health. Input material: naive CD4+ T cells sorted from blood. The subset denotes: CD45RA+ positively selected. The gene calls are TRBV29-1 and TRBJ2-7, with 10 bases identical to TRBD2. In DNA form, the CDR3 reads TGCAGCGTTTCAGGGACTAGCGTGAACCCCTACGAGCAGTACTTC. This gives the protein CSVSGTSVNPYEQYF.